The next 30 T cell receptor beta chains were all read from a single sample in a study of T cell responses to AZD1222 COVID-19 vaccine. Only in-frame clones appear in the TCRdb table, and some are missing; sequencing was by immunoSEQ multiplex PCR. Among fewer than 120,000 clones, 85% to 95% were seen once, and the ten largest hold 7.8%. The material sequenced was peripheral blood, taken on day 0 of AZD1222 vaccination. The receptors here all came from an adult in good health.

The chain couples TRBV4-1 to TRBJ2-1; tentatively, D is TRBD1 or TRBD2 (5 bases each). Trimming stripped 0 bases from V and 9 bases from J, with 15 bases between. Germline values: CDR1 MGHRA, CDR2 YSYEKL. CDR3 length: 15 amino acids. For the CDR3, the DNA is TGCGCCAGCAGCCAAGAAGGGTCTCCTGGGGGTGAGCAGTTCTTC. This sequence encodes CASSQEGSPGGEQFF.

The rearrangement links TRBV28 to TRBJ1-1, with unresolved D. The CDR3 sequence is 12 residues long. Trimming stripped 4 bases from V and 6 bases from J, with 9 bases between. Germline loops: CDR1 MDHEN, CDR2 SYDVKM. CDR3 DNA sequence: TGTGCCAGCAGTTCCCGGACCGCTGAAGCTTTCTTT. It specifies CASSSRTAEAFF.

The DNA of the CDR3 is TGCGCCAGCAGCTGGGGGGACAAAAATGGCTACACCTTC. It codes for CASSWGDKNGYTF. The chain employs TRBV5-1 and TRBJ1-2, with D possibly matching TRBD1 (6 bases). V was trimmed by 3 bases and J by 6 bases, leaving 12 bases between them. Looked up from germline, CDR1 is SGHRS and CDR2 is YFSETQ. CDR3 length: 13 amino acids.

This clone is labeled medium-sized. The chain employs TRBV2 and TRBJ1-4; D unclear. Germline CDR1 reads SNHLY; CDR2 reads FYNNEI. V was clipped by 6 bases and J by 8 bases, with 16 bases between them. CDR3 length equals 14 residues. CDR3 loop: CASRFEPLVEKLFF. For the CDR3, the DNA is TGTGCCAGCAGGTTTGAACCCCTCGTGGAAAAACTGTTTTTT.

The chain employs TRBV15 and TRBJ2-3; D perhaps matches TRBD2 (6 bases). Germline CDR1 and CDR2: LNHNV and YYDKDF (reference sequence). The CDR3 extends over 13 amino acids. V lost 5 bases and J lost 3, with 9 bases in between. CDR3 in DNA: TGTGCCACCAGCGCGGGGCAGACAGATACGCAGTATTTT. This encodes CATSAGQTDTQYF.

This chain uses TRBV7-2 with TRBJ2-7; 9 nucleotides agree with TRBD2. The V segment lost 1 base and the J segment 3 bases; nucleotides outside the gene matches: 1. Germline loops: CDR1 SGHTA, CDR2 FQGNSA. This CDR3 has 14 amino acids. The CDR3 DNA follows: TGTGCCAGCAGCTTAGAAGCGGGGGGCTACGAGCAGTACTTC. It specifies CASSLEAGGYEQYF.

The J gene is TRBJ1-2, the V gene TRBV19; 7 bases align to TRBD1. The V segment lost 0 bases and the J segment 1 base; nucleotides outside the gene matches: 2. From germline, CDR1 is LNHDA and CDR2 SQIVND (reference sequence). This CDR3 is built from 15 residues. The CDR3: CASSIDGTVNYGYTF. The CDR3 DNA reads as TGTGCCAGTAGTATAGATGGGACAGTTAACTATGGCTACACCTTC.

Comments on this clone: The junction departs from the called germline gene at one end, perhaps through a read error. The CDR3 region is CASSNSRGGSGNTIYF. DNA of the CDR3: TGTGCCAGCAGTAACTCCAGAGGGGGCTCTGGAAACACCATATATTTT. This sequence joins TRBV6-5 and TRBJ1-3, with D possibly TRBD1 on 6 matching bases. This CDR3 is built from 16 residues. From germline, CDR1 is MNHEY and CDR2 SVGAGI.

The V call is TRBV5-1, the J call TRBJ2-2; D not certain. This CDR3 is 15 amino acids long. V gave up 0 bases and J gave up 6 bases, with 12 bases separating them. Germline lookup yields CDR1 SGHRS and CDR2 YFSETQ. The CDR3 coding sequence is TGCGCCAGCAGCTTGGACCCAGGTCTAGCCGGGGAGCTGTTTTTT. Residues: CASSLDPGLAGELFF.

This clone appeared a single time. CDR3 protein: CASSSSGRTYEQYF. CDR3 coding DNA: TGTGCCAGCAGTTCTAGCGGGAGAACCTACGAGCAGTACTTC. The chain has TRBV27 and TRBJ2-7, with TRBD2 matching over 10 bases. CDR1 is MNHEY and CDR2 is SMNVEV in the germline V gene (reference sequence). V was clipped by 4 bases and J by 2 bases; unmatched bases: 2. The CDR3 covers 14 residues.

The V gene is TRBV27, the J gene TRBJ1-2, with 7 bases matching TRBD1. Germline CDR1 and CDR2: MNHEY and SMNVEV (reference sequence). Trimming took 5 bases from V and 7 from J; bases not matched to a gene: 10. The length of the CDR3 is 14 residues. Here the CDR3 reads CASSPLQGMGGYTF. The CDR3 DNA is TGTGCCAGCAGTCCTTTACAGGGGATGGGTGGCTACACCTTC.

The J gene is TRBJ2-5, the V gene TRBV24-1, with D maybe TRBD1 (5 bases). The CDR3 totals 14 residues. CDR1 is KGHDR, CDR2 SFDVKD, per germline. The V end lost 3 bases, the J end lost 5 bases, and 12 bases lay between the germline ends. For the CDR3, the DNA is TGTGCCACCAGTGATCCGCAGGGTAGGGAGACCCAGTACTTC. Encoded protein: CATSDPQGRETQYF.

The rearrangement uses TRBV18 and TRBJ2-1, with D unresolved. Germline values: CDR1 KGHSH, CDR2 LQKENI. Trimming removed 1 base from V and 9 bases from J, with 13 bases in between. The CDR3 runs 14 residues. CDR3 nucleotide sequence: TGTGCCAGCTCACCACAGACCCCCCAGGCTGAGCAGTTCTTC. It codes for CASSPQTPQAEQFF.

The chain has TRBV19 and TRBJ1-1, with D uncertain. The CDR3 runs 14 residues. Trimming cost V 5 bases and J 2 bases, with 12 bases left between them. Germline CDR1 and CDR2: LNHDA and SQIVND (reference sequence). The CDR3 loop is CASSRAAINTEAFF. The CDR3 bases are TGTGCCAGTAGTCGGGCAGCGATAAACACTGAAGCTTTCTTT.

This rearrangement joins TRBV27 to TRBJ2-6; D call uncertain. Germline V CDR1 and CDR2: MNHEY, SMNVEV (reference sequence). The CDR3 consists of 20 residues. With 1 base removed from V and 2 bases from J, the gap between germline ends came to 21 bases. DNA for the CDR3: TGTGCCAGCAGTTTATTTGGCCCATTGTCGGTTGGAACTGGGGCCAACGTCCTGACTTTC. This codes for CASSLFGPLSVGTGANVLTF. Using reference TRBV27 and TRBJ2-6 for the parts outside the CDR3, the full variable domain is EAQVTQNPRYLITVTGKKLTVTCSQNMNHEYMSWYRQDPGLGLRQIYYSMNVEVTDKGDVPEGYKVSRKEKRNFPLILESPSPNQTSLYFCASSLFGPLSVGTGANVLTFGAGSRLTVL.

V is TRBV6-6 and J is TRBJ1-2, with TRBD1 as a possible D gene (6 bases). CDR3 length: 13 amino acids. Trimming pared 6 bases from V and 3 bases from J, leaving 11 bases between. Germline CDR1 is MNHNY and CDR2 is SVGAGI (reference sequence). CDR3 loop: CASSLEGDYGYTF. The CDR3 coding sequence is TGTGCCAGCAGCCTGGAGGGGGACTATGGCTACACCTTC.

The rearrangement links TRBV25-1 to TRBJ1-4; TRBD1 is a possible D gene (6 bases). V gave up 8 bases and J gave up 5 bases, with 18 bases separating them. Germline assignment: CDR1 MGHDK and CDR2 SYGVNS. The CDR3 extends over 15 amino acids. CDR3 amino acids: CASATNRDRNEKLFF. The CDR3 bases are TGTGCCAGCGCGACCAACAGGGATAGGAATGAAAAACTGTTTTTT. Using reference TRBV25-1 and TRBJ1-4 for the parts outside the CDR3, the full variable domain is EADIYQTPRYLVIGTGKKITLECSQTMGHDKMYWYQQDPGMELHLIHYSYGVNSTEKGDLSSESTVSRIRTEHFPLTLESARPSHTSQYLCASATNRDRNEKLFFGSGTQLSVL.

CDR3 sequence reads: CASSQGPSASSYEQYF. CDR3 bases: TGTGCCAGCAGCCAAGGTCCTAGCGCCAGCTCCTACGAGCAGTACTTC. This chain connects TRBV3-1 (or the pseudogene TRBV3-2) to TRBJ2-7, with a weak D call TRBD2 (6 bases). CDR1 is LGHDT, CDR2 YNNKEL, per germline (reference sequence). The CDR3 totals 16 residues. Deletions cut 1 base from V and 0 bases from J, with 13 bases between.

In DNA form, the CDR3 reads TGTGCCAGCAGCCAAGCAAACAGGTTTTCGAGCTCCTACAATGAGCAGTTCTTC. As protein: CASSQANRFSSSYNEQFF. The chain uses TRBV3-1 (or the pseudogene TRBV3-2) and TRBJ2-1; D may be TRBD1 (5 bases). V was pared by 1 base and J by 0 bases, with 16 bases between. This CDR3 comprises 18 residues. Germline loops: CDR1 LGHDT, CDR2 YNNKEL (reference sequence).

This chain joins TRBV2 and TRBJ1-2; D ambiguous. The CDR3 length is 11 residues. Germline V gives CDR1 SNHLY, CDR2 FYNNEI. Trimming removed 6 bases from V and 1 base from J, with 3 bases in between. The CDR3 protein is CASSHNYGYTF. CDR3 coding DNA: TGTGCCAGCAGCCATAACTATGGCTACACCTTC.

The chain combines TRBV5-6 with TRBJ1-5; no firm D call. This CDR3 is 12 amino acids long. The germline V gene encodes CDR1 SGHDT and CDR2 YYEEEE. Trimming left V 0 bases short and J 4 bases short, with 2 bases between. The CDR3 coding sequence is TGTGCCAGCAGCTTGGGTAATCAGCCCCAGCATTTT. Amino acids: CASSLGNQPQHF.

CDR3 DNA: TGTGCCTCCAGCCGCGGTCAGGGGGAATGGGAAGGCGAGCAGTACTTC. Translation: CASSRGQGEWEGEQYF. J is TRBJ2-7 and V is TRBV30, with 7 bases identical to TRBD1. J gave up 6 bases and V 7 bases, and 21 bases lay outside the gene matches. The CDR3 consists of 16 residues. CDR1 is GTSNPN, CDR2 SVGIG, per germline (reference sequence). The variable domain in full, with the rest retrieved from reference TRBV30 and TRBJ2-7, is SQTIHQWPATLVQPVGSPLSLECTVEGTSNPNLYWYRQAAGRGLQLLFYSVGIGQISSEVPQNLSASRPQDRQFILSSKKLLLSDSGFYLCASSRGQGEWEGEQYFGPGTRLTVT.

The chain joins TRBV9 to TRBJ1-1; TRBD1 might be the D (5 bases). The CDR3 has 19 residues. V was shortened by 4 bases and J by 1 base, with 26 bases between the two germline ends. Germline V gene data show CDR1 as SGDLS and CDR2 as YYNGEE. In nucleotides, the CDR3 is TGTGCCAGCAGCCCCAGAGGCTCGGGGTTTGGTGGGGGGAACACTGAAGCTTTCTTT. It encodes CASSPRGSGFGGGNTEAFF.

This clone is a singleton in its sample. A read error may produce the germline difference seen at one junction end. This chain connects TRBV6-6 to TRBJ2-3, with 10 bases matching TRBD1. The CDR3 covers 13 residues. Germline CDR1 and CDR2: MNHNY and SVGAGI (reference sequence). CDR3 DNA: TGTGCCAGCAGTTACTCCTCCGGGACAGGGGTGAATTTT. It yields the protein CASSYSSGTGVNF.

This rearrangement joins TRBV28 to TRBJ2-1; D gene ambiguous. V was pared by 6 bases and J by 6 bases, with 9 bases between. The CDR3 is 12 residues long. Germline CDR1 is MDHEN and CDR2 is SYDVKM. The DNA of the CDR3 is TGTGCCAGCAGCGTGGCTGTCAATGAGCAGTTCTTC. Its protein is CASSVAVNEQFF.

This chain connects TRBV21-1 to TRBJ1-1. TRBV21-1 is tagged as a pseudogene. The CDR3 sequence is 13 residues long. The CDR3 spells CASSNGYGTEAFF. The CDR3 nucleotides are TGTGCCAGCAGCAATGGTTACGGGACTGAAGCTTTCTTT.

The V gene is TRBV7-2, the J gene TRBJ2-2; 10 bases align to TRBD2. Per germline, CDR1 SGHTA and CDR2 FQGNSA. The CDR3 covers 16 residues. The V gene end was trimmed by 2 bases and the J gene end by 8 bases; junction bases not matched to a gene: 8. The chain's CDR3 is CASSLTPSGGGGELFF. The CDR3 nucleotides are TGTGCCAGCAGCTTAACGCCTAGCGGGGGAGGTGGGGAGCTGTTTTTT.

V gene TRBV5-6 combines with J gene TRBJ2-7; possibly TRBD1 for D (6 bases). Germline V gives CDR1 SGHDT, CDR2 YYEEEE. The CDR3 spans 13 residues. The V end was cut by 2 bases, the J end by 3 bases, with 9 bases between. DNA for the CDR3: TGTGCCAGCAGCTTAACAGGGTTCTACGAGCAGTACTTC. This sequence encodes CASSLTGFYEQYF.

This sequence joins TRBV18 and TRBJ2-2, with TRBD2 matching 9 bases. CDR3 size: 18 residues. The V gene end was trimmed by 2 bases and the J gene end by 5 bases; junction bases not matched to a gene: 12. Per germline, CDR1 KGHSH and CDR2 LQKENI. CDR3 coding DNA: TGTGCCAGCTCACCATCGGCTAGCGGGGACTTTCTAACCGGGGAGCTGTTTTTT. It specifies CASSPSASGDFLTGELFF.

The J gene is TRBJ1-3, the V gene TRBV5-4; no clear D. The CDR3 sequence is 15 residues long. The V end was cut by 3 bases, the J end by 2 bases, with 12 bases between. Germline V gene data show CDR1 as SGHNT and CDR2 as YYREEE (reference sequence). The CDR3 loop reads CASSSEAGTGNTIYF. In nucleotides, the CDR3 is TGTGCCAGCAGCTCCGAGGCGGGGACTGGAAACACCATATATTTT.